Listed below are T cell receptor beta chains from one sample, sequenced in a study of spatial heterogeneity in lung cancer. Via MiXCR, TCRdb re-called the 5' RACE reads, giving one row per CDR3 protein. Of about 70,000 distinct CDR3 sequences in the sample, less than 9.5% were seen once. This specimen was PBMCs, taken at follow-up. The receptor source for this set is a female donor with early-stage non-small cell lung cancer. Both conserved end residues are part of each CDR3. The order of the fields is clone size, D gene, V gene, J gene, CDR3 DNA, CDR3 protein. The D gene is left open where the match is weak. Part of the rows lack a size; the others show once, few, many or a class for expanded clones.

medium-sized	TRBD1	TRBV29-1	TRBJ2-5	TGCAGCGTTCCCCTTGGACAGGGACAAGAGACCCAGTACTTC	CSVPLGQGQETQYF
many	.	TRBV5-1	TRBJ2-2	TGCGCCAGCAGTTTAGCGGGACAGACGAACACCGGGGAGCTGTTTTTT	CASSLAGQTNTGELFF
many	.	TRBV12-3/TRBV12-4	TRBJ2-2	TGTGCCAGCAGTTTGGACACCGGGGAGCTGTTTTTT	CASSLDTGELFF
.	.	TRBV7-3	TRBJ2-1	TGTGCCAGCAGCCCTCATATCCAGACTAGAGAACAGTTCTTC	CASSPHIQTREQFF
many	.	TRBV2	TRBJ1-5	TGTGCCAGCAGTGGGCAGGTCAATCAGCCCCAGCATTTT	CASSGQVNQPQHF
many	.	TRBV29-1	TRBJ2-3	TGCAGCGTTACGGCGGGGAGAGGGACAGATACGCAGTATTTT	CSVTAGRGTDTQYF
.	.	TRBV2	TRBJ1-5	TGTGCCAGCAGTGAGCGGCAGAATAGCAATCAGCCCCAGCATTTT	CASSERQNSNQPQHF
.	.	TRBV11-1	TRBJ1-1	TGTGCCAGCAGCTTATGGTGGGAGAACACTGAAGCTTTCTTT	CASSLWWENTEAFF
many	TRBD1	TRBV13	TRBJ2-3	TGTGCCAGCAGCTTACGGCTAGCAGGGGGAAGAAATACGCAGTATTTT	CASSLRLAGGRNTQYF
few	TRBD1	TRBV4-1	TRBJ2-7	TGCGCCAGCAGCCACCCGGGACAGGGGTACGAGCAGTACTTC	CASSHPGQGYEQYF
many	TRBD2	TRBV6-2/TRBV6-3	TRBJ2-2	TGTGCCAGCAGGCCTAGCGGGGCCACCGGGGAGCTGTTTTTT	CASRPSGATGELFF
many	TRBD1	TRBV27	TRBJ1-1	TGTGCCAGCAGGTCGACAGGGGGCGTCACTGAAGCTTTCTTT	CASRSTGGVTEAFF
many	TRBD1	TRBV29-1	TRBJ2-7	TGCAGCGGTCTACAGGGGGTGACACCCTACGAGCAGTACTTC	CSGLQGVTPYEQYF